The 23 T cell receptor beta chains below all came from one sample that was sequenced in a study of control samples from healthy donors and cancer patients. The method was immunoSEQ multiplex PCR; TCRdb's version includes in-frame clones alone and lacks a portion of them. The sample contains about 170,000 clones, 91% of which appear only once. What was sequenced was blood. All receptors derive from a woman aged 25 to 39 in good health.

This chain links TRBV2 with TRBJ1-6; TRBD1 matches at 9 bases. The ends lost 10 bases at V and 7 bases at J; junction bases unmatched: 8. The CDR3 covers 14 residues. Germline V gene lookup returns CDR1 SNHLY and CDR2 FYNNEI. CDR3: CATKTGTGNSPLHF. CDR3 sequence (DNA): TGTGCCACCAAGACCGGGACAGGGAATTCACCCCTCCACTTT.

V is TRBV12-2 and J is TRBJ2-7; the table names TRBD1, a call not compared with the DNA. TRBV12-2 is a documented pseudogene. CDR3 length: 14 residues. CDR3 DNA: TGTGCAAGTCGCTCCGGACAGGGGGTAGACGAGCAGTACTTC. Its translation: CASRSGQGVDEQYF.

This clone was detected only a few times. The chain has TRBV21-1 and TRBJ1-2; the table's D call, TRBD1, was not checked against the DNA. TRBV21-1 counts as a pseudogene. The CDR3 runs to 15 residues. This chain's CDR3 is CASSNPGQGALGYTF. The CDR3, as DNA: TGTGCCAGCAGCAACCCGGGACAGGGGGCATTGGGCTACACCTTC.

In its sample, this clone was seen once. The rearrangement links TRBV30 to TRBJ1-3; 10 positions agree with TRBD1. The V gene's germline CDR1 is GTSNPN and CDR2 SVGIG (reference sequence). The length of the CDR3 is 16 residues. V lost 3 bases to trimming and J lost 0 bases; unmatched junction nucleotides: 5. The CDR3 DNA sequence: TGTGCCTGGAGCCCAGGGACAGGGGCCTCTGGAAACACCATATATTTT. It translates to CAWSPGTGASGNTIYF.

J is TRBJ2-1 and V is TRBV6-1, with 7 bases that match TRBD1. V lost 3 bases and J lost 7; bases outside the gene matches: 6. The CDR3 extends over 14 amino acids. Per germline, CDR1 MNHNS and CDR2 SASEGT. CDR3 amino acids: CASSDEFRGNEQFF. Written as DNA, the CDR3 is TGTGCCAGCAGTGACGAATTCAGGGGGAATGAGCAGTTCTTC.

The chain employs TRBV3-1 (or the pseudogene TRBV3-2) and TRBJ1-1; tentative D call: TRBD1 (6 bases). Trimming shortened V by 4 bases and J by 8 bases, and 14 bases separated the two germline ends. The CDR3 contains 13 residues. Germline CDR1 and CDR2: LGHDT and YNNKEL (reference sequence). This CDR3 reads CASSPHRVGEAFF. The CDR3 DNA reads as TGTGCCAGCAGCCCCCACAGGGTTGGGGAAGCTTTCTTT.

The chain links TRBV3-1 (or the pseudogene TRBV3-2) to TRBJ1-2; D gene uncertain. V shed 1 base and J shed 0 bases, with 6 bases lying between them. The germline CDR1 and CDR2 sequences are LGHDT and YNNKEL (reference sequence). This CDR3 region has 14 residues. The CDR3 region has the DNA TGTGCCAGCAGCCAAGGACACTCTAACTATGGCTACACCTTC. It is translated as CASSQGHSNYGYTF.

V gene TRBV28 combines with J gene TRBJ2-6; 8 positions agree with TRBD1. The CDR3 extends over 15 amino acids. The trim removed 6 bases at V and 4 bases at J, leaving 5 bases unmatched. Germline V gene data show CDR1 as MDHEN and CDR2 as SYDVKM. The CDR3 nucleotides read TGTGCCAGCAGACGACAGGGGACAGGGGCCAACGTCCTGACTTTC. It yields the protein CASRRQGTGANVLTF.

The chain is built from TRBV2 and TRBJ2-3; the match to TRBD2 covers 15 bases. Trimming cost V 3 bases and J 4 bases; bases outside gene matches: 5. Germline V gives CDR1 SNHLY, CDR2 FYNNEI. The CDR3 consists of 17 residues. The CDR3 protein is CASSEGWTSGGADTQYF. CDR3 in DNA: TGTGCCAGCAGTGAGGGCTGGACTAGCGGGGGGGCAGATACGCAGTATTTT.

The chain uses TRBV7-3 and TRBJ1-1; no reliable D call. Germline V gene sequence: CDR1 SGHTA, CDR2 FQGTGA. Trimming took 0 bases from V and 4 from J, leaving 6 bases between them. This CDR3 comprises 13 residues. The CDR3 DNA follows: TGTGCCAGCAGCTTAACACAGTCCACTGAAGCTTTCTTT. This encodes CASSLTQSTEAFF.

In the case of this clone: The sample holds other DNA sequences that translate to the same CDR3. The V gene is TRBV10-3, the J gene TRBJ1-5, with no clear D. Germline lookup yields CDR1 ENHRY and CDR2 SYGVKD. This CDR3 spans 13 amino acids. V shed 0 bases and J shed 1 base, with 1 base lying between them. The CDR3 loop is CAISESSNQPQHF. The CDR3 coding sequence is TGTGCCATCAGTGAGTCCAGCAATCAGCCCCAGCATTTT.

V is TRBV6-5 and J is TRBJ2-7, with 12 bases matching TRBD2. After removal of 6 bases from V and 2 bases from J, the junction contained 5 bases not matched to a gene. This CDR3 spans 15 amino acids. Germline V gives CDR1 MNHEY, CDR2 SVGAGI. For the CDR3, the DNA is TGTGCCAGCAGAATGACTAGCGGGAGTCCCTACGAGCAGTACTTC. As protein: CASRMTSGSPYEQYF.

This chain joins TRBV9 and TRBJ2-1, with 9 bases aligning to TRBD2. This CDR3 comprises 15 residues. CDR1 SGDLS and CDR2 YYNGEE come from the germline V gene. J lost 7 bases, V lost 0 bases, and 5 bases had no gene match. The CDR3 coding sequence is TGTGCCAGCAGCGTAGTAGCGGGGGTGGGGAATGAGCAGTTCTTC. Encoded protein: CASSVVAGVGNEQFF.

The chain employs TRBV6-1 and TRBJ1-5; tentatively, D is TRBD1 (6 bases). The germline gives CDR1 MNHNS, CDR2 SASEGT. Trimming took 4 bases from V and 0 from J, leaving 13 bases between them. The CDR3 spans 16 residues. CDR3 bases: TGTGCCAGCAGTGCAACTACAGGGAATAGCAATCAGCCCCAGCATTTT. Encoded protein: CASSATTGNSNQPQHF.

The V call is TRBV30, the J call TRBJ2-2; D not resolved. Per the germline V gene, CDR1 is GTSNPN and CDR2 is SVGIG (reference sequence). The CDR3 is 14 amino acids. V shed 4 bases and J shed 0 bases, with 9 bases lying between them. CDR3 region: CAWKRPTNTGELFF. The CDR3, as DNA: TGTGCCTGGAAGCGTCCAACGAACACCGGGGAGCTGTTTTTT.

The chain uses TRBV7-3 and TRBJ2-3; 7 nucleotides align to TRBD1. Germline values: CDR1 SGHTA, CDR2 FQGTGA. V trimming: 3 bases; J trimming: 2 bases; junction bases outside the gene matches: 11. This CDR3 comprises 17 residues. The CDR3, as DNA: TGTGCCAGCAGCTTGGGTGGGCCGGGACAGCCCACAGATACGCAGTATTTT. Amino acids: CASSLGGPGQPTDTQYF.

The rearrangement joins TRBV3-1 (or the pseudogene TRBV3-2) to TRBJ1-1; D is unresolved. The CDR3 runs to 14 residues. Germline-derived CDR1 and CDR2 are LGHDT and YNNKEL (reference sequence). Trimming pared 2 bases from V and 0 bases from J, leaving 7 bases between. The CDR3 region has the DNA TGTGCCAGCAGCCAATGGCAGATGAACACTGAAGCTTTCTTT. This gives the protein CASSQWQMNTEAFF.

CDR3 sequence (DNA): TGTGCCAGCAGTCGGGGACAGGCGAATCAGCCCCAGCATTTT. Amino acid sequence: CASSRGQANQPQHF. The chain has TRBV28 and TRBJ1-5; 8 bases line up with TRBD1. The CDR3 runs 14 residues. V was clipped by 5 bases and J by 4 bases; unmatched bases: 4. Looked up from germline, CDR1 is MDHEN and CDR2 is SYDVKM.

The chain uses TRBV7-2 and TRBJ2-5; TRBD2 might be the D (6 bases). This CDR3 contains 14 residues. In germline, CDR1 is SGHTA, CDR2 FQGNSA. The V and J ends lost 1 base and 4 bases respectively, with 10 bases between them. CDR3 in amino acids: CASSLGVGGETQYF. CDR3 DNA: TGTGCCAGCAGCTTAGGGGTCGGGGGAGAGACCCAGTACTTC.

V usage is TRBV30 and J usage is TRBJ2-1; no firm D call. Germline V CDR1 and CDR2: GTSNPN, SVGIG (reference sequence). The CDR3 consists of 14 residues. Trimming took off 0 bases at V and 6 bases at J, with 12 bases between the two ends. DNA of the CDR3: TGTGCCTGGAGTGTAAGGCAGGCCCTCAATGAGCAGTTCTTC. Translation gives CAWSVRQALNEQFF. The entire variable domain, with the rest obtained from reference TRBV30 and TRBJ2-1, is as follows: SQTIHQWPATLVQPVGSPLSLECTVEGTSNPNLYWYRQAAGRGLQLLFYSVGIGQISSEVPQNLSASRPQDRQFILSSKKLLLSDSGFYLCAWSVRQALNEQFFGPGTRLTVL.

V gene TRBV12-5 combines with J gene TRBJ1-3; D gene uncertain. This CDR3 comprises 14 residues. The V end lost 1 base, the J end lost 1 base, and 5 bases lay between the germline ends. CDR1 LGHNT and CDR2 FRNRAP come from the germline V gene. CDR3 coding DNA: TGTGCTAGTGGTTTGGATATATCTGGAAACACCATATATTTT. The encoded protein is CASGLDISGNTIYF.

V and J are TRBV6-4 and TRBJ2-3, with 8 bases identical to TRBD2. The CDR3 sequence is 14 residues long. The germline CDR1 and CDR2 sequences are MRHNA and SNTAGT. The V gene end was trimmed by 4 bases and the J gene end by 5 bases; junction bases not matched to a gene: 5. Here the CDR3 DNA reads TGTGCCAGCAGTGCGGGACTAGAGGGAGATACGCAGTATTTT. This encodes CASSAGLEGDTQYF.

The V and J genes are TRBV7-2 and TRBJ2-1; TRBD2 matches 12 bases. The CDR3 contains 12 residues. The germline V gene encodes CDR1 SGHTA and CDR2 FQGNSA. Trimming cost V 10 bases and J 7 bases; bases outside gene matches: 2. CDR3 amino acids: CATGTSGNEQFF. CDR3 sequence (DNA): TGTGCCACCGGGACTAGCGGGAATGAGCAGTTCTTC.